These 27 T cell receptor beta chains originate from one sample sequenced in a study of early T cells in non-severe SARS-CoV-2 infection. MiXCR was run by TCRdb on the 5' RACE reads, yielding one entry per CDR3 protein. This table has around 45,000 distinct CDR3 sequences, 6% to 8.5% appearing once. Input material: whole blood. The receptors were gathered from an adult who was a healthcare worker with PCR-confirmed SARS-CoV-2 infection or an uninfected control (not recorded which).

This clonotype was picked up many times. This chain links TRBV12-3 or TRBV12-4 with TRBJ1-4, with 8 bases that match TRBD1. This CDR3 spans 14 amino acids. Losses at the gene ends were 6 bases for V and 8 bases for J; bases not matched to a gene: 8. The CDR3 DNA reads as TGTGCCAGCAGCGCTTCAGGGGGCCTGGAAAAACTGTTTTTT. It encodes CASSASGGLEKLFF.

This clonotype occurred a few times. This chain uses TRBV28 with TRBJ1-1; D is ambiguous. Germline CDR1 MDHEN, CDR2 SYDVKM. The CDR3 consists of 14 residues. The V gene lost 6 bases and the J gene lost 0 bases, with 11 bases spanning the gap. CDR3 region: CASRVRPMNTEAFF. For the CDR3, the DNA is TGTGCCAGCAGGGTTCGGCCGATGAACACTGAAGCTTTCTTT.

This clonotype appeared many times. The rearrangement joins TRBV12-3 or TRBV12-4 to TRBJ1-4, with 7 bases lining up with TRBD1. The CDR3 contains 13 residues. Trimming at V came to 5 bases and at J to 7 bases, leaving 4 bases not matched to a gene. CDR3 sequence: CASSPTGIEKLFF. For the CDR3, the DNA is TGTGCCAGCAGTCCGACAGGGATTGAAAAACTGTTTTTT.

This clonotype was recorded a few times. The J gene is TRBJ1-5, the V gene TRBV20-1, with D uncertain. Germline V CDR1 and CDR2: DFQATT, SNEGSKA (reference sequence). Deletions cut 3 bases from V and 3 bases from J, with 9 bases between. This CDR3 spans 13 amino acids. CDR3 in amino acids: CSASPDYNQPQHF. In DNA form, the CDR3 reads TGCAGTGCTAGCCCAGATTACAATCAGCCCCAGCATTTT.

This clonotype has ten or more counts. J is TRBJ1-5 and V is TRBV7-2; D remains unclear. This CDR3 has 16 residues. Germline CDR1 is SGHTA and CDR2 is FQGNSA. Trimming removed 1 base from V and 2 bases from J, with 12 bases in between. CDR3 amino acids: CASSLGGGLGNQPQHF. CDR3 DNA: TGTGCCAGCAGCTTAGGAGGAGGCCTAGGCAATCAGCCCCAGCATTTT.

Only a few counts were recorded for this clonotype. This chain uses TRBV28 with TRBJ2-4; 15 bases are shared with TRBD2. CDR1 is MDHEN, CDR2 SYDVKM, per germline. The trim removed 7 bases at V and 2 bases at J, leaving 12 bases unmatched. This CDR3 is built from 19 residues. CDR3 loop: CASTRPGLAGGGTKNIQYF. Written as DNA, the CDR3 is TGTGCCAGCACCCGACCGGGACTAGCGGGGGGCGGGACCAAAAACATTCAGTACTTC.

This clonotype was recorded at least ten times. The rearrangement links TRBV6-1 to TRBJ2-1; D gene unclear. CDR1 MNHNS and CDR2 SASEGT come from the germline V gene. The CDR3 has 10 residues. Trimming pared 3 bases from V and 15 bases from J, leaving 9 bases between. CDR3 nucleotide sequence: TGTGCCAGCAGTGACTACTTGCGGTTCTTC. Translated, it gives CASSDYLRFF.

The sample holds many counts of this clonotype. The chain recombines TRBV18 with TRBJ1-1; D unresolved. This CDR3 spans 13 amino acids. Germline-derived CDR1 and CDR2 are KGHSH and LQKENI. The V gene lost 6 bases and the J gene lost 3 bases, with 11 bases spanning the gap. The CDR3 region is CASSKGRDTEAFF. CDR3 in DNA: TGTGCCAGCTCGAAGGGTCGGGACACTGAAGCTTTCTTT.

At least ten counts were recorded for this clonotype. The V gene is TRBV28, the J gene TRBJ2-5, with TRBD1 identical over 9 bases. The CDR3 is made up of 18 amino acids. Germline V gene data show CDR1 as MDHEN and CDR2 as SYDVKM. J gave up 2 bases and V 3 bases, and 13 bases lay outside the gene matches. This chain's CDR3 is CASSFSRRGTGSQETQYF. Here the CDR3 DNA reads TGTGCCAGCAGTTTCTCGCGCCGCGGGACAGGGAGTCAAGAGACCCAGTACTTC.

This rearrangement joins TRBV7-2 to TRBJ2-3; D is possibly TRBD2 (5 bases). Germline values: CDR1 SGHTA, CDR2 FQGNSA. The CDR3 is 16 residues long. Trimming took 3 bases from V and 2 from J, leaving 15 bases between them. The CDR3 loop is CASSFLAGTVTDTQYF. The CDR3 bases are TGTGCCAGCAGCTTTCTAGCCGGCACGGTCACAGATACGCAGTATTTT. Full variable domain (remainder filled in from reference TRBV7-2 and TRBJ2-3): GAGVSQSPSNKVTEKGKDVELRCDPISGHTALYWYRQSLGQGLEFLIYFQGNSAPDKSGLPSDRFSAERTGGSVSTLTIQRTQQEDSAVYLCASSFLAGTVTDTQYFGPGTRLTVL.

This clonotype was detected a few times. The genes are TRBV13 and TRBJ2-1; 7 bases are shared with TRBD2. The CDR3 totals 18 residues. The V gene's germline CDR1 is PRHDT and CDR2 FYEKMQ (reference sequence). The V gene end was trimmed by 4 bases and the J gene end by 0 bases; junction bases not matched to a gene: 12. The DNA of the CDR3 is TGTGCCAGCAGCTCGACTCAGAGGGGAGGGGCCTCCTACAATGAGCAGTTCTTC. Translation: CASSSTQRGGASYNEQFF. Supplemented by reference TRBV13 and TRBJ2-1, the full variable domain reads AAGVIQSPRHLIKEKRETATLKCYPIPRHDTVYWYQQGPGQDPQFLISFYEKMQSDKGSIPDRFSAQQFSDYHSELNMSSLELGDSALYFCASSSTQRGGASYNEQFFGPGTRLTVL.

The CDR3 sequence is CASSSAGALAKNIQYF. CDR3 DNA sequence: TGTGCCAGCAGCTCAGCGGGGGCCTTAGCCAAAAACATTCAGTACTTC. The chain has TRBV5-4 and TRBJ2-4, with 8 bases aligning to TRBD2. Per germline, CDR1 SGHNT and CDR2 YYREEE (reference sequence). Unmatched junction bases numbered 5, after V lost 3 bases and J lost 0 bases. The CDR3 has 16 amino acids.

At least ten counts were recorded for this clonotype. V and J are TRBV10-3 and TRBJ2-1; 7 bases are a match to TRBD1. J gave up 3 bases and V 4 bases, and 6 bases lay outside the gene matches. This CDR3 contains 15 residues. CDR1 ENHRY and CDR2 SYGVKD come from the germline V gene. In nucleotides, the CDR3 is TGTGCCATCAGTGTGGACAGGCTTGACTACAATGAGCAGTTCTTC. This sequence encodes CAISVDRLDYNEQFF.

J is TRBJ2-7 and V is TRBV29-1, with D perhaps TRBD1 or TRBD2 (5 bases each). Trimming took 3 bases from V and 0 from J, leaving 9 bases between them. Germline CDR1 is SQVTM and CDR2 is ANQGSEA. This CDR3 comprises 13 residues. This CDR3 reads CSVDQGTSYEQYF. CDR3 DNA: TGCAGCGTTGACCAAGGGACCTCCTACGAGCAGTACTTC.

This rearrangement joins TRBV12-2 to TRBJ1-5. TRBV12-2 is described as a pseudogene. This CDR3 has 14 amino acids. CDR3 in DNA: TGTGCAAGTCGCTACGTTGCGGTGGGGCAGCCCCAGCATTTT. This encodes CASRYVAVGQPQHF.

There are a few counts of this clonotype. The rearrangement links TRBV28 to TRBJ2-6, with no clear D. Germline V lookup: CDR1 MDHEN, CDR2 SYDVKM. Deletions cut 10 bases from V and 3 bases from J, with 13 bases between. The CDR3 runs to 14 residues. The chain's CDR3 is CATRGLYGANVLTF. CDR3 nucleotide sequence: TGTGCCACCAGAGGCCTTTATGGGGCCAACGTCCTGACTTTC.

This rearrangement joins TRBV24-1 to TRBJ2-1, with D perhaps TRBD1 (6 bases). In germline, CDR1 is KGHDR, CDR2 SFDVKD. The CDR3 sequence is 13 residues long. V was cut by 4 bases and J by 6 bases, with 9 bases left in between. The CDR3 region is CATSDPQGNEQFF. CDR3 coding DNA: TGTGCCACCAGTGACCCACAGGGCAATGAGCAGTTCTTC.

This clonotype has a count of ten or more. This chain uses TRBV6-5 with TRBJ2-7; D is possibly TRBD2 (5 bases). Germline-derived CDR1 and CDR2 are MNHEY and SVGAGI. Trimming shortened V by 4 bases and J by 0 bases, and 13 bases separated the two germline ends. The CDR3 runs to 15 residues. The CDR3 DNA sequence: TGTGCCAGCAGTTCATTTAGAGGGAGCTCCTACGAGCAGTACTTC. Protein sequence: CASSSFRGSSYEQYF.

This chain links TRBV4-3 with TRBJ1-4; 7 nucleotides line up with TRBD1. The CDR3 contains 15 residues. J gave up 6 bases and V 4 bases, and 8 bases lay outside the gene matches. Germline CDR1 LGHNA, CDR2 YSLEER. The CDR3 here is CASSRLPGGDEKLFF. The CDR3 DNA reads TGCGCCAGCAGCCGCCTACCAGGGGGAGATGAAAAACTGTTTTTT.

This clonotype showed up just a few times. This sequence joins TRBV12-3 or TRBV12-4 and TRBJ2-7, with 7 bases matching TRBD1. Trimming at V came to 5 bases and at J to 2 bases, leaving 12 bases not matched to a gene. The CDR3 runs to 16 residues. The CDR3 spells CASSPQGRQGAYEQYF. The CDR3 DNA reads TGTGCCAGCAGTCCTCAAGGGCGACAGGGCGCCTACGAGCAGTACTTC.

This clonotype occurred many times. The V call is TRBV7-2, the J call TRBJ2-4, with D possibly matching TRBD1 (6 bases). This CDR3 has 15 residues. V was cut by 1 base and J by 5 bases, with 12 bases left in between. CDR1 and CDR2 from the germline V gene are SGHTA and FQGNSA. The CDR3 protein is CASSLDIGGENIQYF. CDR3 nucleotides: TGTGCCAGCAGCTTAGATATAGGGGGAGAAAACATTCAGTACTTC.

Many counts were recorded for this clonotype. This chain joins TRBV28 and TRBJ2-7, with D maybe TRBD2 (6 bases). The CDR3 extends over 14 amino acids. Trimming pared 3 bases from V and 0 bases from J, leaving 9 bases between. Per germline, CDR1 MDHEN and CDR2 SYDVKM. This CDR3 reads CASSLTSHSYEQYF. The CDR3 nucleotides are TGTGCCAGCAGTTTGACTAGTCACTCCTACGAGCAGTACTTC.

There are many counts of this clonotype. The chain uses TRBV7-2 and TRBJ2-1, with 7 bases fitting TRBD1. The CDR3 has 13 residues. V gave up 3 bases and J gave up 8 bases; unmatched junction bases: 4. Germline V gene sequence: CDR1 SGHTA, CDR2 FQGNSA. CDR3 loop: CASSFFGQDEQFF. The CDR3 DNA follows: TGTGCCAGCAGCTTTTTCGGACAGGATGAGCAGTTCTTC.

This clonotype was counted a few times. The V call is TRBV5-4, the J call TRBJ2-7; D could derive from TRBD1 or TRBD2 (5 bases each). V shed 4 bases and J shed 2 bases, with 19 bases lying between them. Germline CDR1 and CDR2: SGHNT and YYREEE (reference sequence). This CDR3 is built from 16 residues. DNA of the CDR3: TGTGCCAGCAGCCCGTCGCCGACAGAGACTACCTACGAGCAGTACTTC. Residues: CASSPSPTETTYEQYF.

This clonotype occurred a few times. The J gene is TRBJ1-1, the V gene TRBV7-9; no clear D gene. The germline V gene encodes CDR1 SEHNR and CDR2 FQNEAQ (reference sequence). This CDR3 is built from 14 residues. V shed 2 bases and J shed 0 bases, with 7 bases lying between them. For the CDR3, the DNA is TGTGCCAGCAGCTTACAGACCATGAACACTGAAGCTTTCTTT. Translating it yields CASSLQTMNTEAFF.

This clonotype has more than one count but fewer than ten. This rearrangement joins TRBV12-3 or TRBV12-4 to TRBJ1-5, with D unresolved. The CDR3 is 12 amino acids. V lost 6 bases and J 5 bases, leaving 8 bases between the germline ends. The CDR3 region has the DNA TGTGCCAGCAGCCCCCTTGATCAGCCCCAGCATTTT. Its protein is CASSPLDQPQHF.

This clonotype was seen a handful of times. The CDR3 here is CASKGDSPSYEQYF. DNA for the CDR3: TGTGCCAGTAAGGGGGACAGCCCCTCCTACGAGCAGTACTTC. The chain couples TRBV12-3 or TRBV12-4 to TRBJ2-7; 7 positions match TRBD1. The CDR3 runs 14 residues. V shed 9 bases, J shed 0 bases, and the junction held 8 bases outside the gene matches.